A selection of T cell receptor beta chains follows, all from one sample in a study of blood T cell repertoires in COVID-19. Measured with immunoSEQ multiplex PCR; TCRdb has only the in-frame clones, and not every one. The table shows around 100,000 clones, with around 88% occurring only once. Sequencing was carried out using peripheral blood. Every receptor here comes from a human donor in a cohort sampled during active COVID-19. CDR3s leave out the opening cysteine and the closing phenylalanine or tryptophan. The size of a clone is reported for some rows only, either as once, few or many, or as a class for expanded clones.

size	V	J	CDR3
once	TRBV7-2	TRBJ2-3	ASSLAGTRTQDTQY
.	TRBV7-2	TRBJ1-6	ASSLDPRDNSPLH
.	TRBV2	TRBJ2-7	ASTLDRGEYEQY
.	TRBV6-5	TRBJ1-1	ASIPLLSRGTEAF
.	TRBV10-2	TRBJ1-3	ASSDGRGFHDRNTIY
.	TRBV5-8	TRBJ1-4	ASSWGGEKLF
once	TRBV10-1	TRBJ2-1	ASSETTGKGWYEQF
few	TRBV7-9	TRBJ1-2	ASSLERGLGYGYT
.	TRBV1	TRBJ2-2	TSSQDGAGTGETGELF
.	TRBV30	TRBJ2-3	AWRKGDIISTDTQY
.	TRBV6-2/TRBV6-3	TRBJ2-7	ASSPPGFGYEQY
once	TRBV4-2	TRBJ1-2	ASSHSPPTGKGYT
.	TRBV9	TRBJ2-7	ASSVEQDPYEQY
.	TRBV2	TRBJ2-1	ASSALAGGRNEQF
.	TRBV18	TRBJ1-1	ASSQSRDTEAF
once	TRBV12-3/TRBV12-4	TRBJ1-5	ASSFVFSTQH
.	TRBV5-3	TRBJ1-1	ARSRPGAF
.	TRBV30	TRBJ2-7	AWSVQGLVGDYEQY
.	TRBV10-2	TRBJ2-7	ASSPGPGAQY
.	TRBV30	TRBJ1-6	AWSLRGADSPLH
.	TRBV4-3	TRBJ2-3	ASSQGGGRDTQY
few	TRBV9	TRBJ2-2	ASSPSEIATTTGELF
.	TRBV7-2	TRBJ2-7	ASSSIGRTSGSHEQY
.	TRBV5-6	TRBJ1-1	ASSATGTLNTEAF
.	TRBV6-5	TRBJ2-5	ASMRGGNQETQY
once	TRBV4-1	TRBJ2-1	ASSLRDRGREQF
.	TRBV19	TRBJ1-3	ASIPRMGANPSGNTIY
.	TRBV6-2/TRBV6-3	TRBJ2-3	ASSYSSTSGGPDTQY
.	TRBV27	TRBJ1-1	ASTRTGGKEAF
.	TRBV18	TRBJ1-1	ASSPGTGGYMNTEAF
once	TRBV5-1	TRBJ2-3	ASKGLAGGTDTQY
.	TRBV9	TRBJ2-1	ASSTGHQYNEQF
.	TRBV19	TRBJ2-7	ASSKATGTYEQY
.	TRBV5-1	TRBJ2-1	ASSLASLQGVGNEQF
once	TRBV19	TRBJ2-2	ASCENTGELF
.	TRBV5-1	TRBJ1-6	ASSSQIDNSPLH
.	TRBV5-1	TRBJ1-6	ASSLEIQGPYNSPLH
.	TRBV30	TRBJ1-1	AWSDTGRSHTEAF
.	TRBV5-6	TRBJ2-3	ASSMPGGLEDTQY
.	TRBV9	TRBJ2-7	ASSVGLDRVGEQY
once	TRBV7-2	TRBJ1-2	ASSLARGDYGYT
.	TRBV5-1	TRBJ1-4	ASSEGQGQKLF
once	TRBV28	TRBJ2-7	ASSSTGYQIYEQY
.	TRBV29-1	TRBJ1-3	SVGTTVGNTIY
.	TRBV4-3	TRBJ2-7	ASSQEDTRSYEQY
.	TRBV6-6	TRBJ2-7	ASTPPGGVDEQY
.	TRBV7-3	TRBJ1-1	ASSLDRSYTEAF
many	TRBV19	TRBJ2-2	ASSITGFTGELF
.	TRBV19	TRBJ1-1	ASVTRRGRRLNTEAF
.	TRBV5-6	TRBJ2-2	ASSNRGTGELF
.	TRBV3-1/TRBV3-2	TRBJ1-4	ASSTHPGLNNEKLF
.	TRBV30	TRBJ2-1	AWVGQGANEQF
.	TRBV7-2	TRBJ1-1	ASSLSRDSLL
once	TRBV28	TRBJ2-2	ASRSQRNTGELF
.	TRBV7-3	TRBJ2-3	ASSPTAITDTQY